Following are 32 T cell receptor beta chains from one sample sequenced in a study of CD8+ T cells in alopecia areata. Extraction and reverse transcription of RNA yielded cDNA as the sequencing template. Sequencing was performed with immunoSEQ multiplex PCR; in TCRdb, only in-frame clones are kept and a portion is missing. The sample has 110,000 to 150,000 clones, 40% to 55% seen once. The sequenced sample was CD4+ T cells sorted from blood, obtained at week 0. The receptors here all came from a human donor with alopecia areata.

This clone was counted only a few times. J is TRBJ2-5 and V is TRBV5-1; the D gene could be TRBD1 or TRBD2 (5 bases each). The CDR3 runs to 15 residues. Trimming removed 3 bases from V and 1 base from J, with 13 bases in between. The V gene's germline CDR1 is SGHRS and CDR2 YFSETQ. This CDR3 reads CASSYTGLLQETQYF. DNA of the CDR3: TGCGCCAGCAGCTACACAGGACTCCTCCAAGAGACCCAGTACTTC.

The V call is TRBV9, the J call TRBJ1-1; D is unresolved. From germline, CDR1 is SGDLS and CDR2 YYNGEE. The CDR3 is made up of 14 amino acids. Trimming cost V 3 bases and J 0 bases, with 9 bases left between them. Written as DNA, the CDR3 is TGTGCCAGCAGCGGAGGTAGTATGAACACTGAAGCTTTCTTT. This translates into CASSGGSMNTEAFF. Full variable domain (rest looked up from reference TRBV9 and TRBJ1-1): DSGVTQTPKHLITATGQRVTLRCSPRSGDLSVYWYQQSLDQGLQFLIQYYNGEERAKGNILERFSAQQFPDLHSELNLSSLELGDSALYFCASSGGSMNTEAFFGQGTRLTVV.

CDR3 sequence: CASSESRQGRTEAFF. The CDR3, as DNA: TGTGCCAGCAGTGAATCAAGACAGGGGAGGACTGAAGCTTTCTTT. This chain joins TRBV2 and TRBJ1-1; 8 bases map to TRBD1. The CDR3 has 15 amino acids. The V gene's germline CDR1 is SNHLY and CDR2 FYNNEI. V trimming: 2 bases; J trimming: 5 bases; junction bases outside the gene matches: 7.

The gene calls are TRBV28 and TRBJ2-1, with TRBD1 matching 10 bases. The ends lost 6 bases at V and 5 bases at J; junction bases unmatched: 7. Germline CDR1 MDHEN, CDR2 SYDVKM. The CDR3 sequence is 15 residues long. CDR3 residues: CASSWDRGGDNEQFF. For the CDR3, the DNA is TGTGCCAGCAGCTGGGACAGGGGTGGTGACAATGAGCAGTTCTTC.

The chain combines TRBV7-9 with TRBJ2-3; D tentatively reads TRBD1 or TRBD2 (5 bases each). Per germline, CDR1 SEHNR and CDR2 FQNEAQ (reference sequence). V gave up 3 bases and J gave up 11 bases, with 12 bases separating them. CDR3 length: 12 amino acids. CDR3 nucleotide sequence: TGTGCCAGCAGCTTCGGGACCGGTGAGCAGTATTTT. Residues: CASSFGTGEQYF. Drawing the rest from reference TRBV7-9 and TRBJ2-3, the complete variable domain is DTGVSQNPRHKITKRGQNVTFRCDPISEHNRLYWYRQTLGQGPEFLTYFQNEAQLEKSRLLSDRFSAERPKGSFSTLEIQRTEQGDSAMYLCASSFGTGEQYFGPGTRLTVL.

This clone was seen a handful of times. CDR3: CASSSRDSYSNQPQHF. The DNA of the CDR3 is TGTGCCAGCAGCTCCCGGGACAGCTATAGCAATCAGCCCCAGCATTTT. The chain couples TRBV7-6 to TRBJ1-5, with 7 nucleotides matching TRBD1. V was clipped by 4 bases and J by 0 bases; unmatched bases: 6. The CDR3 consists of 16 residues. Germline values: CDR1 SGHVS, CDR2 FNYEAQ.

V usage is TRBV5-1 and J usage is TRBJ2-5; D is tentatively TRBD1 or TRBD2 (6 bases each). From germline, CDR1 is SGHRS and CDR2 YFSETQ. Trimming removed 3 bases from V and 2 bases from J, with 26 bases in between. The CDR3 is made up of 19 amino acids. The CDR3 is CASSSPVRLLEGGQETQYF. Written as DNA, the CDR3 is TGCGCCAGCAGCTCGCCTGTACGACTCCTGGAGGGGGGTCAAGAGACCCAGTACTTC.

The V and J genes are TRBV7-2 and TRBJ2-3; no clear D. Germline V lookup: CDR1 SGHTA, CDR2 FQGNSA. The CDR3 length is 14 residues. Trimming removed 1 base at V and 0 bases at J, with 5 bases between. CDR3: CASSLVGSTDTQYF. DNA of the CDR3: TGTGCCAGCAGCTTAGTTGGGAGCACAGATACGCAGTATTTT.

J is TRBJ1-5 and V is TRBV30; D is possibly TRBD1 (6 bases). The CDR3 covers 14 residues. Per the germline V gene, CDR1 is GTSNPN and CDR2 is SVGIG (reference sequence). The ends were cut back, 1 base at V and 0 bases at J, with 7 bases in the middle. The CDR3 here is CAWSAGDSNQPQHF. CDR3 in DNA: TGTGCCTGGAGTGCAGGGGATAGCAATCAGCCCCAGCATTTT.

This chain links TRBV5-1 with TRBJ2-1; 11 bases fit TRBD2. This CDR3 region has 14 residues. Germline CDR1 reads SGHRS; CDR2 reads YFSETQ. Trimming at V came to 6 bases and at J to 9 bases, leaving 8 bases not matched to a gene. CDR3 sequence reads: CASNRLAGGSEQFF. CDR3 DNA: TGCGCCAGCAATCGGCTAGCGGGAGGCAGTGAGCAGTTCTTC.

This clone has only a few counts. The CDR3 DNA follows: TGTGCCAGCAGTCTACTAGCGGGAGGAACTGGGGAGCAGTACTTC. Amino acid sequence: CASSLLAGGTGEQYF. V gene TRBV28 combines with J gene TRBJ2-7, with 12 bases fitting TRBD2. Trimming at V came to 5 bases and at J to 7 bases, leaving 9 bases not matched to a gene. The germline V gene encodes CDR1 MDHEN and CDR2 SYDVKM. This CDR3 is built from 15 residues.

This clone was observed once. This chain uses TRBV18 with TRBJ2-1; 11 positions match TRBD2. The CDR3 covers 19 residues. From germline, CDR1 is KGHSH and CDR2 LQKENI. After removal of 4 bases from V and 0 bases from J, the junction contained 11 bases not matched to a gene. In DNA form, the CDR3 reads TGTGCCAGCTCACGTACCCGGGCTAGCGGGAGGAGCTCCTACAATGAGCAGTTCTTC. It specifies CASSRTRASGRSSYNEQFF.

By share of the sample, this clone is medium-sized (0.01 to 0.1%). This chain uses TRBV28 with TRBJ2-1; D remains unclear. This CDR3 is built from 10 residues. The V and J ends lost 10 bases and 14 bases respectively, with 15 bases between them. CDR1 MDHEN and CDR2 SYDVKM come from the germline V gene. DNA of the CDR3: TGTGCCACCAGACCTATCCATAAGTTCTTC. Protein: CATRPIHKFF.

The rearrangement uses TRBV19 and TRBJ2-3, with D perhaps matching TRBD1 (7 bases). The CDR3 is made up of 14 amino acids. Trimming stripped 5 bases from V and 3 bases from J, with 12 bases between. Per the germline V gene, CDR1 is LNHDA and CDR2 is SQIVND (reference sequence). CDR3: CASSVQGGTDTQYF. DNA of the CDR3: TGTGCCAGTAGTGTCCAGGGGGGAACAGATACGCAGTATTTT.

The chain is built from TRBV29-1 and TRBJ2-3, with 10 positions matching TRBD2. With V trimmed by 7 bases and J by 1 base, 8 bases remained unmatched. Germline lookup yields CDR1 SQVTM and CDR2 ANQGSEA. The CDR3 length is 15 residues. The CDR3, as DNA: TGCAGCGGTGGTACGAGCGGGGGGGGCACAGATACGCAGTATTTT. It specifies CSGGTSGGGTDTQYF.

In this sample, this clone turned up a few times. CDR3 nucleotides: TGTGCCTGGGGTACTACAGGGTTCAATCAGCCCCAGCATTTT. It codes for CAWGTTGFNQPQHF. V usage is TRBV30 and J usage is TRBJ1-5; the D gene is possibly TRBD1 (6 bases). CDR1 GTSNPN and CDR2 SVGIG come from the germline V gene (reference sequence). This CDR3 has 14 residues. The germline V and J ends were trimmed by 5 bases and 3 bases, with 14 bases remaining between them. The whole variable domain, remainder taken from reference TRBV30 and TRBJ1-5, is SQTIHQWPATLVQPVGSPLSLECTVEGTSNPNLYWYRQAAGRGLQLLFYSVGIGQISSEVPQNLSASRPQDRQFILSSKKLLLSDSGFYLCAWGTTGFNQPQHFGDGTRLSIL.

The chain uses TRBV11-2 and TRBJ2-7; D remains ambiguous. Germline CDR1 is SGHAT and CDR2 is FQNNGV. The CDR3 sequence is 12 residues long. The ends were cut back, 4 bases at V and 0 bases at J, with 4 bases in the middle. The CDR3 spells CASSSRSYEQYF. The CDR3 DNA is TGTGCCAGCAGCTCGCGCTCCTACGAGCAGTACTTC.

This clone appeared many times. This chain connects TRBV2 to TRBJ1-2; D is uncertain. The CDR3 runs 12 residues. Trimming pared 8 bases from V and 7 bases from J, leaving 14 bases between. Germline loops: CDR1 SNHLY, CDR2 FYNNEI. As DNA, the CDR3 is TGTGCCAGCGTGGTGAGGGAGTTTGGCTACACCTTC. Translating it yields CASVVREFGYTF.

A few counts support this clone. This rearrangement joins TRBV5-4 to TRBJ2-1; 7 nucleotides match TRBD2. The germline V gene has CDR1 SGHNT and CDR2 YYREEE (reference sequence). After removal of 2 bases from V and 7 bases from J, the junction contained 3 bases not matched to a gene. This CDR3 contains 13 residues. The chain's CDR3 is CASSFAGVNEQFF. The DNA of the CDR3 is TGTGCCAGCAGCTTCGCGGGAGTGAATGAGCAGTTCTTC.

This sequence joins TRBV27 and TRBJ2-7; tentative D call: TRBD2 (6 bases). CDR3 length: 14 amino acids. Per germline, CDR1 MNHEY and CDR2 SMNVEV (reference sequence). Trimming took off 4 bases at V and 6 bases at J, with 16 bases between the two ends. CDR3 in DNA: TGTGCCAGCAGTTCTTTACGGGGGATAGGCGAGCAGTACTTC. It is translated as CASSSLRGIGEQYF.

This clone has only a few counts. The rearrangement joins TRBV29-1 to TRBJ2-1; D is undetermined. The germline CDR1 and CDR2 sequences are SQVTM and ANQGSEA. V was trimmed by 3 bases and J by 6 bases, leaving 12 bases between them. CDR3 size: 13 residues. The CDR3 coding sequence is TGCAGCGTTGAGGCCTCCCCGGGCAATGAGCAGTTCTTC. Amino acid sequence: CSVEASPGNEQFF.

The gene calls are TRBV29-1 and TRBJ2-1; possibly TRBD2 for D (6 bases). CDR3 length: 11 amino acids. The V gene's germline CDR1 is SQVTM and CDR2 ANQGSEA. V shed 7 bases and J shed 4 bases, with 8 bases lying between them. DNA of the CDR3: TGCAGCGGGGCGGGGTACAATGAGCAGTTCTTC. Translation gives CSGAGYNEQFF.

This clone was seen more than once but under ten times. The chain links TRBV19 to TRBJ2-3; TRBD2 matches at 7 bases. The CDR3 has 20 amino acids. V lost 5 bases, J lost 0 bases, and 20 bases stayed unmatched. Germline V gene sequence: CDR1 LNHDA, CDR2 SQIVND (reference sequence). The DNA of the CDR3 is TGTGCCAGTAGTCTCGCTGGCGGGAGTTTAACTATCTCTAGCACAGATACGCAGTATTTT. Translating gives CASSLAGGSLTISSTDTQYF.

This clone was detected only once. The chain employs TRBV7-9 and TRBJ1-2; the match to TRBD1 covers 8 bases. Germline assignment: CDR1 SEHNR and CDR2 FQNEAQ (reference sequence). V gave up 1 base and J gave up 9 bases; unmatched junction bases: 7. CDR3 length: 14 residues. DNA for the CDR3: TGTGCCAGCAGCTTAGGGGGACAGGCCCTTCGCTACACCTTC. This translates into CASSLGGQALRYTF.

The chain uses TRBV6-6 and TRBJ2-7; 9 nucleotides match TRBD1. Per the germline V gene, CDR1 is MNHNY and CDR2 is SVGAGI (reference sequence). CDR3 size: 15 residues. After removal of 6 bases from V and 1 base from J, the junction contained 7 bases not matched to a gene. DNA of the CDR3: TGTGCCAGCAGACCACCGGGACAGGGATCCTACGAGCAGTACTTC. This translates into CASRPPGQGSYEQYF.

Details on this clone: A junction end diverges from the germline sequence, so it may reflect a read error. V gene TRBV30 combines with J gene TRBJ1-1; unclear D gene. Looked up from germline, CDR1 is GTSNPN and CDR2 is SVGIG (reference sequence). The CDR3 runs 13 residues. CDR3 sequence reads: CAWSVPVKTGAFF. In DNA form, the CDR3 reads TGTGCCTGGAGTGTGCCGGTGAAGACTGGAGCTTTCTTT.

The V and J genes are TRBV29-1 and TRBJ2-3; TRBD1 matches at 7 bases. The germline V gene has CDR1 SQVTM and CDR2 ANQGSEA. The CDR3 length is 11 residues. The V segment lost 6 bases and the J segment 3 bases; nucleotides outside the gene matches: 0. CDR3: CSVTGTDTQYF. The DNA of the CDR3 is TGCAGCGTGACAGGGACAGATACGCAGTATTTT.

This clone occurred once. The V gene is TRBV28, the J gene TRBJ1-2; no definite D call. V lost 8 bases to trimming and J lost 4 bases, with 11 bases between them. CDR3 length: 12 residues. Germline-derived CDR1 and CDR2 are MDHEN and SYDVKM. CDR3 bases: TGTGCCAGCGAACTGGTCGGCTATGGCTACACCTTC. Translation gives CASELVGYGYTF.

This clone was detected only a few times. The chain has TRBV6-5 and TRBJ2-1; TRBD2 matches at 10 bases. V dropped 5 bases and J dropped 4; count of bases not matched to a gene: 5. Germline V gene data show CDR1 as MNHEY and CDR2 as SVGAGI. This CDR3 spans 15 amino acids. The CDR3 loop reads CASSQSGRAYNEQFF. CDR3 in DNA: TGTGCCAGCAGTCAAAGCGGGAGGGCGTACAATGAGCAGTTCTTC.

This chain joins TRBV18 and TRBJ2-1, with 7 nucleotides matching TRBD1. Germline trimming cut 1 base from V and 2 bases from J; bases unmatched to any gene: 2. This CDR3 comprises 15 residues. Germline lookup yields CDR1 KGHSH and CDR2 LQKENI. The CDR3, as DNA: TGTGCCAGCTCACCACAGGGGGCAGCCTACAATGAGCAGTTCTTC. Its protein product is CASSPQGAAYNEQFF.

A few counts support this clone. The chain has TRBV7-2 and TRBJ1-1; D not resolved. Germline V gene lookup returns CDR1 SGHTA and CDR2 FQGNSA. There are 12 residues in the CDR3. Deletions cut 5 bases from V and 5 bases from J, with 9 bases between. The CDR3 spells CASSRPRTEAFF. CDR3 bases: TGTGCCAGCAGCCGACCTCGTACTGAAGCTTTCTTT. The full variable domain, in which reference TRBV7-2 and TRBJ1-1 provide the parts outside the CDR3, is GAGVSQSPSNKVTEKGKDVELRCDPISGHTALYWYRQSLGQGLEFLIYFQGNSAPDKSGLPSDRFSAERTGGSVSTLTIQRTQQEDSAVYLCASSRPRTEAFFGQGTRLTVV.

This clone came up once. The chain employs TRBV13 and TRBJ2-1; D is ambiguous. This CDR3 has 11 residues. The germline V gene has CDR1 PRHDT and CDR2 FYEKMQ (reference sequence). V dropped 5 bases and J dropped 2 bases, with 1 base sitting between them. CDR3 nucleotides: TGTGCCAGCAGCACCTACAATGAGCAGTTCTTC. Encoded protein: CASSTYNEQFF.